This TCR beta chain was sequenced during a study of vaccination effects on CD4 cells after COVID-19. For the study at large: The cohort was immunized with two doses of either the BNT162b2 or mRNA-1273 vaccine.

Prior to sequencing, the ViraFEST assay stimulated PBMC with viral peptide pools, which expanded the antigen-specific CD4+ T cells. Culturing for ten to eleven days preceded CD4+ T cell isolation. Negative nucleocapsid antibody tests before and after vaccination confirmed no previous SARS-CoV-2 infection. IL-2 at roughly 9.7 IU/ml and peptides at 8.5 to 10 ug/ml were added to cultured PBMC, more than 1.5 million per well. The data were produced by immunoSEQ multiplex PCR, yet TCRdb's version contains in-frame clones alone and is incomplete. Among 20,000 to 25,000 clones listed, around 80% were seen once. With respect to this clone: Its target is unknown.

This clonotype originated in a human donor who received a COVID-19 vaccine. The sequences come from CD4+ T cells from PBMCs cultured with HCoV-NL63 spike peptides, collected before COVID-19 vaccination.

CDR3 protein: CASSLRSTGGETQYF. The CDR3 nucleotides are TGTGCCAGCAGCTTACGGTCTACAGGGGGAGAGACCCAGTACTTC. The rearrangement joins TRBV5-4 to TRBJ2-5; 8 bases align to TRBD1. V lost 2 bases and J lost 4; bases outside the gene matches: 7. CDR3 size: 15 residues. Germline-derived CDR1 and CDR2 are SGHNT and YYREEE (reference sequence).